This T cell receptor (beta chain) appears in the sequencing data of a study of shared clonotypes between healthy human individuals. Study background: Sampling drew on donors who were a couple of women and three men aged 18 to 49. General study findings and limits: Naive subsets generally had larger estimated richness than memory subsets.

Only in-frame clones appear in the TCRdb table, and some are missing; sequencing was by immunoSEQ multiplex PCR. The sample carries roughly 590,000 clones, around 95% recorded once. Trimming shortened V by 1 base and J by 2 bases, and 11 bases separated the two germline ends. There are 15 residues in the CDR3. Germline CDR1 and CDR2: SGHKS and YYEKEE (reference sequence). Turning to this clone: Its specificity is unknown.

Naive CD8 cells lacked CD45RO, underwent positive selection for CCR7 and left out terminally differentiated effector memory CD45RA+ cells. The V and J genes are TRBV5-5 and TRBJ2-3, with unresolved D. Sequences were obtained from naive CD8+ T cells sorted from blood. The origin of this receptor is a woman under 40 in good health. CDR3 region: CASSLISAYTDTQYF. The DNA of the CDR3 is TGTGCCAGCAGCTTGATCAGCGCTTACACAGATACGCAGTATTTT.